The 5 T cell receptor beta chains below all came from one sample that was sequenced in a study of T cells in pancreatic ductal adenocarcinoma (dated by TCRdb to about 2017). The library was made by the immunoSEQ multiplex PCR assay. The table comes from immuneACCESS by way of TCRdb, which keeps in-frame sequences with V and J called. Part of the clones is missing from these tables; in studies checked, under half for an unresolved V gene and the rest for unknown reasons. In all, the sample holds roughly 100,000 clones, and about 95% of those were seen once. Of the sample, around 2.9% falls within the top ten clones. The pancreatic ductal adenocarcinoma patients who were selected had gone through surgery without receiving any neoadjuvant therapy. Specimen: PBMCs. These receptors were obtained from a human donor with pancreatic ductal adenocarcinoma.

V is TRBV30 and J is TRBJ2-6; possible D gene TRBD2, 6 bases. This CDR3 comprises 15 residues. V lost 0 bases to trimming and J lost 1 base, with 7 bases between them. From germline, CDR1 is GTSNPN and CDR2 SVGIG (reference sequence). CDR3 coding DNA: TGTGCCTGGAGTGTGGAGGGGTCTGGGGCCAACGTCCTGACTTTC. It encodes CAWSVEGSGANVLTF.

This clone showed up just a few times. The V call is TRBV9, the J call TRBJ2-1, with TRBD2 as a possible D gene (6 bases). There are 14 residues in the CDR3. V was pared by 0 bases and J by 6 bases, with 10 bases between. Germline V gene data show CDR1 as SGDLS and CDR2 as YYNGEE. CDR3 DNA sequence: TGTGCCAGCAGCGTAGAACTAGCAATCAATGAGCAGTTCTTC. It encodes CASSVELAINEQFF.

This clone was detected a few times. The V call is TRBV29-1, the J call TRBJ2-7; perhaps TRBD1 as D (5 bases). V was pared by 5 bases and J by 6 bases, with 11 bases between. The V gene's germline CDR1 is SQVTM and CDR2 ANQGSEA. The CDR3 has 11 residues. Written as DNA, the CDR3 is TGCAGCGTTTTAGGCAGGGCCGAGCAGTACTTC. Residues: CSVLGRAEQYF.

The chain carries TRBV4-1 and TRBJ2-3; D might be TRBD2 (5 bases). Germline V lookup: CDR1 MGHRA, CDR2 YSYEKL. Trimming shortened V by 1 base and J by 4 bases, and 21 bases separated the two germline ends. CDR3 length equals 18 residues. The CDR3 here is CASSQAPPGSRVPDTQYF. CDR3 coding DNA: TGCGCCAGCAGCCAAGCCCCCCCGGGGAGCCGAGTTCCAGATACGCAGTATTTT.

This chain links TRBV2 with TRBJ2-3, with TRBD2 identical over 7 bases. Germline-derived CDR1 and CDR2 are SNHLY and FYNNEI. CDR3 length equals 14 residues. V trimming: 5 bases; J trimming: 0 bases; junction bases outside the gene matches: 2. The CDR3 spells CASSLAVSTDTQYF. DNA of the CDR3: TGTGCCAGCAGTCTAGCGGTTAGCACAGATACGCAGTATTTT.